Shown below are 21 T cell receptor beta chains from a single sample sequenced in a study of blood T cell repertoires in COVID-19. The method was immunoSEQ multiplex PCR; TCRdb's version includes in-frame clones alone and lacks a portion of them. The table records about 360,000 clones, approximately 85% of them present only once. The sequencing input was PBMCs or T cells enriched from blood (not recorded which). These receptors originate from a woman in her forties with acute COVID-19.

The CDR3: CASSQQPASDEQFF. The CDR3 DNA is TGTGCCAGCAGCCAACAACCAGCGTCCGATGAGCAGTTCTTC. The rearrangement links TRBV3-1 (or the pseudogene TRBV3-2) to TRBJ2-1; no definite D call. The CDR3 covers 14 residues. CDR1 is LGHDT, CDR2 YNNKEL, per germline (reference sequence). Between the trimmed V and J ends, which lost 2 bases and 8 bases, there was a span of 13 bases.

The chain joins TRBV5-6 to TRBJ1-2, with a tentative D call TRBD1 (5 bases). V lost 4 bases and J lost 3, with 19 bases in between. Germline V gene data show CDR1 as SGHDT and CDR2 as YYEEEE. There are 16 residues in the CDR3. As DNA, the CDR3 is TGTGCCAGCAGCGTACTGCGCAGGGTACAAGACTATGGCTACACCTTC. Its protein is CASSVLRRVQDYGYTF.

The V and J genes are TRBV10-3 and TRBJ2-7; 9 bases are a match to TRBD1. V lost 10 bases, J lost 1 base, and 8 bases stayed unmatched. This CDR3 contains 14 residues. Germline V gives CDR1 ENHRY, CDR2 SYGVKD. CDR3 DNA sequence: TGTGCCAGCCGGGACAGGGAGCCTTCCTACGAGCAGTACTTC. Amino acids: CASRDREPSYEQYF.

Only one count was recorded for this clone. Here the CDR3 reads CASSAGGNTEAFF. As DNA, the CDR3 is TGTGCCAGCAGCGCAGGAGGGAACACTGAAGCTTTCTTT. The chain is built from TRBV9 and TRBJ1-1, with no clear D. V was trimmed by 3 bases and J by 1 base, leaving 7 bases between them. In germline, CDR1 is SGDLS, CDR2 YYNGEE. This CDR3 is 13 amino acids long.

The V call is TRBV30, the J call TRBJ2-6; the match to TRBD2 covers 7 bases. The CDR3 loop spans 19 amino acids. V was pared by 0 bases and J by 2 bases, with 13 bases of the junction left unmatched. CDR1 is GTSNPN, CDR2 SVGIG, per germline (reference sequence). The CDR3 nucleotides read TGTGCCTGGAGTGTTCGACGGGGGGAGGGGCTTCCTGGGGCCAACGTCCTGACTTTC. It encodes CAWSVRRGEGLPGANVLTF.

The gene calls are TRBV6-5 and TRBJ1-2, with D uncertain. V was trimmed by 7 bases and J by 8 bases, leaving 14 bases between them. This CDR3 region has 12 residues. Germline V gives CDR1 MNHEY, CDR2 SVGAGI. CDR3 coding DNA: TGTGCCAGCAACGGCAGGTTGGTGGGCTACACCTTC. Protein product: CASNGRLVGYTF.

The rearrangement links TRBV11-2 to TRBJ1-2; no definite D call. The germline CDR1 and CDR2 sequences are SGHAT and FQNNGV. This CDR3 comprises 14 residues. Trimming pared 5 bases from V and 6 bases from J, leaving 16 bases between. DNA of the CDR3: TGTGCCAGCAGCCTCCCATGGCAGGCGCATGGCTACACCTTC. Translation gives CASSLPWQAHGYTF.

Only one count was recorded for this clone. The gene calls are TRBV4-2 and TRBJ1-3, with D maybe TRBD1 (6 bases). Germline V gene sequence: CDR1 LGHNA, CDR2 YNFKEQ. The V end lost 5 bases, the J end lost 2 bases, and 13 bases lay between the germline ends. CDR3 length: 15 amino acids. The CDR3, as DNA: TGTGCCAGCAGCATAGGGGGTAAGACTGGAAACACCATATATTTT. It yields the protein CASSIGGKTGNTIYF.

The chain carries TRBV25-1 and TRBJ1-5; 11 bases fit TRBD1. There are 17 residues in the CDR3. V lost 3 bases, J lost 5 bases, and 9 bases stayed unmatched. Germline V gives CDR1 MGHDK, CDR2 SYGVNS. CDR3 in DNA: TGTGCCAGCAGTGAGAAGTCTTTGGGACAGGGGGATCAGCCCCAGCATTTT. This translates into CASSEKSLGQGDQPQHF.

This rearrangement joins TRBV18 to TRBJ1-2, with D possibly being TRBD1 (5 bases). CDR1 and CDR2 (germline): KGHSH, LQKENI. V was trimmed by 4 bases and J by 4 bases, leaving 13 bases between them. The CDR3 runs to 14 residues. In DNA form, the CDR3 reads TGTGCCAGCTCACTTGGGGCAGGGTCCTATGGCTACACCTTC. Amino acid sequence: CASSLGAGSYGYTF.

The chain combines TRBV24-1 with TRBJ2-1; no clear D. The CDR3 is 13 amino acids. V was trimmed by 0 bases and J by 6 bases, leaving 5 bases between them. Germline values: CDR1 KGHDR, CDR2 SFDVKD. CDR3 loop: CATSDLLFNEQFF. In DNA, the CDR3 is TGTGCCACCAGTGATTTGCTGTTCAATGAGCAGTTCTTC.

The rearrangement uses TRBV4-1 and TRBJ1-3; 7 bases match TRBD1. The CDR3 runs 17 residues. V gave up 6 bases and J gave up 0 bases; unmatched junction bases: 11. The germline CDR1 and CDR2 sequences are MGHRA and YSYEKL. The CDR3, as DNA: TGCGCCAGCAGAGCTCGGGACAGCCCAATCTCTGGAAACACCATATATTTT. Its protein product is CASRARDSPISGNTIYF.

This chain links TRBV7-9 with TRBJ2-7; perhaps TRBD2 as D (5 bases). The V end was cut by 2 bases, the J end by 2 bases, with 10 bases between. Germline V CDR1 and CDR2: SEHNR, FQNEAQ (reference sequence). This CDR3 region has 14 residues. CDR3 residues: CASSLSRETYEQYF. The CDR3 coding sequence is TGTGCCAGCAGCTTATCTCGGGAAACCTACGAGCAGTACTTC.

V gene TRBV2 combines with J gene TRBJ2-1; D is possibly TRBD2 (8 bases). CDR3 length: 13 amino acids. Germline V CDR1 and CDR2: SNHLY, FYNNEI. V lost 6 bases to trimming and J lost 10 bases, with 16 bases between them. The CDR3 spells CASSGRGRLEQFF. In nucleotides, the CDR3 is TGTGCCAGCAGCGGGAGGGGGCGCCTGGAGCAGTTCTTC.

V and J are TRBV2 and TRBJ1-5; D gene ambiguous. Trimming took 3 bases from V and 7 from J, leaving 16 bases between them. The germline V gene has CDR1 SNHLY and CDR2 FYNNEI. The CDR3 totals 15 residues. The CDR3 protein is CASSDAVVSRQPQHF. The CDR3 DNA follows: TGTGCCAGCAGTGACGCTGTAGTCTCCAGGCAGCCCCAGCATTTT.

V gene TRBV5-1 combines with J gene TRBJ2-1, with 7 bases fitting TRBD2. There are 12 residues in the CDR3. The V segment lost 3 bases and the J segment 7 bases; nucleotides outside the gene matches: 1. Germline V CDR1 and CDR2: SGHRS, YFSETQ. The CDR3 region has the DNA TGCGCCAGCAGCTGGGGGGGAAATGAGCAGTTCTTC. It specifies CASSWGGNEQFF.

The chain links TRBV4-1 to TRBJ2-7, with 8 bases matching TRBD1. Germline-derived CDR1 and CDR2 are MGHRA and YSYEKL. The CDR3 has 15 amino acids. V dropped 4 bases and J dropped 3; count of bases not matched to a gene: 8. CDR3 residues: CASSPFGQGIYEQYF. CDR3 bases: TGCGCCAGCAGCCCATTCGGACAGGGAATCTACGAGCAGTACTTC.

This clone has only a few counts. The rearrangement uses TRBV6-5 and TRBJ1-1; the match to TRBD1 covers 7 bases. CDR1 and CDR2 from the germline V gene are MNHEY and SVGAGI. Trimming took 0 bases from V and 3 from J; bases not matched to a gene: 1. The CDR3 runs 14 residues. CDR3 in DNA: TGTGCCAGCAGTTACTCGCAGGGGGACACTGAAGCTTTCTTT. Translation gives CASSYSQGDTEAFF.

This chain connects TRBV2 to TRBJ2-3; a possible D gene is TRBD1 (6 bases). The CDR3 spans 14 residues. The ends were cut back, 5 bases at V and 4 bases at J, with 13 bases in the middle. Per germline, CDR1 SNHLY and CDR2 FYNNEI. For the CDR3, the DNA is TGTGCCAGCAGTACTAACCAGGGGTCAGATACGCAGTATTTT. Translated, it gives CASSTNQGSDTQYF.

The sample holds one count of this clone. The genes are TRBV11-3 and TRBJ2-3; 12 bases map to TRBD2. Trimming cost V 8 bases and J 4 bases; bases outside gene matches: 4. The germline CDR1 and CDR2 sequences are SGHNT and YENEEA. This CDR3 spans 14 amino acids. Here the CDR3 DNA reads TGTGCCAGCGCTAGCGGGGGGGCCTCAGATACGCAGTATTTT. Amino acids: CASASGGASDTQYF.

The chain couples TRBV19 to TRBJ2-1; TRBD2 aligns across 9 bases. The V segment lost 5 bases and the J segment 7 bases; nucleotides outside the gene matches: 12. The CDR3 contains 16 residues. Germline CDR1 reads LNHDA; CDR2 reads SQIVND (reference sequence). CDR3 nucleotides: TGTGCCAGTAGTCCCCCTGGGGCGGGGGGGCTGAATGAGCAGTTCTTC. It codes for CASSPPGAGGLNEQFF. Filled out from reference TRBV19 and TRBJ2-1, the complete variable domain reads DGGITQSPKYLFRKEGQNVTLSCEQNLNHDAMYWYRQDPGQGLRLIYYSQIVNDFQKGDIAEGYSVSREKKESFPLTVTSAQKNPTAFYLCASSPPGAGGLNEQFFGPGTRLTVL.